The 29 T cell receptor beta chains listed next were all sequenced from one sample in a study of T cell responses to AZD1222 COVID-19 vaccine. Libraries were prepared by immunoSEQ multiplex PCR; TCRdb keeps only in-frame clonotypes and omits some of them. The data show around 160,000 clones, 94% seen once. This material consisted of peripheral blood, taken on day 0 of AZD1222 vaccination. All receptors derive from an adult in good health.

J is TRBJ2-7 and V is TRBV6-5, with 8 bases lining up with TRBD1. V shed 2 bases, J shed 4 bases, and the junction held 10 bases outside the gene matches. Germline CDR1 is MNHEY and CDR2 is SVGAGI. The CDR3 totals 16 residues. CDR3 nucleotide sequence: TGTGCCAGCAGTTACGACGGGACAGGTGGCAGGTACGAGCAGTACTTC. It specifies CASSYDGTGGRYEQYF.

This rearrangement joins TRBV21-1 to TRBJ1-5; the D call TRBD1 from the table was never checked on the DNA. TRBV21-1 is a pseudogene segment. This CDR3 contains 15 residues. CDR3 amino acids: CASSAYPRINQPQHF. Written as DNA, the CDR3 is TGTGCCAGCAGCGCCTATCCCAGGATCAATCAGCCCCAGCATTTT.

V and J are TRBV28 and TRBJ2-4, with 10 bases lining up with TRBD2. Germline V CDR1 and CDR2: MDHEN, SYDVKM. V was clipped by 4 bases and J by 7 bases; unmatched bases: 7. This CDR3 spans 15 amino acids. CDR3 loop: CASSSLAGGMNIQYF. The CDR3 DNA reads as TGTGCCAGCAGTTCGTTAGCGGGGGGAATGAACATTCAGTACTTC. Complete variable domain (other parts from reference TRBV28 and TRBJ2-4): DVKVTQSSRYLVKRTGEKVFLECVQDMDHENMFWYRQDPGLGLRLIYFSYDVKMKEKGDIPEGYSVSREKKERFSLILESASTNQTSMYLCASSSLAGGMNIQYFGAGTRLSVL.

This sequence joins TRBV5-5 and TRBJ1-5; no clear D gene. Trimming left V 0 bases short and J 0 bases short, with 4 bases between. CDR1 SGHKS and CDR2 YYEKEE come from the germline V gene (reference sequence). There are 14 residues in the CDR3. DNA for the CDR3: TGTGCCAGCAGCTTGGGTTCTAGCAATCAGCCCCAGCATTTT. This translates into CASSLGSSNQPQHF.

The chain recombines TRBV5-1 with TRBJ2-7; 7 nucleotides line up with TRBD1. Trimming took 0 bases from V and 3 from J; bases not matched to a gene: 12. Per germline, CDR1 SGHRS and CDR2 YFSETQ. The CDR3 covers 17 residues. The CDR3 region is CASSLAGSGQSFYEQYF. The DNA for the CDR3 is TGCGCCAGCAGCTTGGCCGGGTCGGGACAGTCTTTCTACGAGCAGTACTTC.

The rearrangement uses TRBV5-1 and TRBJ2-1; 8 bases are shared with TRBD2. Germline V gives CDR1 SGHRS, CDR2 YFSETQ. The CDR3 is 14 amino acids. Germline trimming cut 2 bases from V and 9 bases from J; bases unmatched to any gene: 7. The CDR3 sequence is CASSFERELGEQFF. Here the CDR3 DNA reads TGCGCCAGCAGCTTCGAGCGGGAGCTAGGTGAGCAGTTCTTC. Using reference TRBV5-1 and TRBJ2-1 for the parts outside the CDR3, the full variable domain is KAGVTQTPRYLIKTRGQQVTLSCSPISGHRSVSWYQQTPGQGLQFLFEYFSETQRNKGNFPGRFSGRQFSNSRSEMNVSTLELGDSALYLCASSFERELGEQFFGPGTRLTVL.

J is TRBJ2-7 and V is TRBV7-2, with 10 positions matching TRBD2. The junction had 1 base not matched to a gene; V was cut back by 3 bases and J by 2 bases. This CDR3 is built from 14 residues. Germline values: CDR1 SGHTA, CDR2 FQGNSA. As DNA, the CDR3 is TGTGCCAGCAGCTTTCTAGCGGGGGCCTACGAGCAGTACTTC. Its translation is CASSFLAGAYEQYF.

Here the CDR3 DNA reads TGTGCCAGCAGCTTGGCTAGCGGGAGGGCAGGGGAGCAGTACTTC. Translated, it gives CASSLASGRAGEQYF. The chain employs TRBV5-5 and TRBJ2-7; 12 nucleotides match TRBD2. Germline V CDR1 and CDR2: SGHKS, YYEKEE (reference sequence). The ends lost 0 bases at V and 7 bases at J; junction bases unmatched: 5. The CDR3 has 15 residues.

The chain recombines TRBV7-9 with TRBJ2-7, with D tentatively TRBD1 (5 bases). Trimming took 5 bases from V and 0 from J, leaving 11 bases between them. Germline CDR1 is SEHNR and CDR2 is FQNEAQ (reference sequence). This CDR3 has 14 residues. DNA for the CDR3: TGTGCCAGCAGCCCGGTGACAGACTCCTACGAGCAGTACTTC. Its translation is CASSPVTDSYEQYF.

The chain is built from TRBV6-2 or TRBV6-3 and TRBJ1-1; tentative D call: TRBD1 (5 bases). Germline CDR1 MNHEY, CDR2 SVGEGT. The V end was cut by 5 bases, the J end by 4 bases, with 8 bases between. The CDR3 runs to 12 residues. The CDR3 DNA sequence: TGTGCCAGCAGTCAGACAGTCACTGAAGCTTTCTTT. Translated: CASSQTVTEAFF.

The chain joins TRBV19 to TRBJ1-5; no definite D call. CDR1 is LNHDA and CDR2 is SQIVND in the germline V gene (reference sequence). The CDR3 is 14 residues long. Trimming took off 8 bases at V and 6 bases at J, with 17 bases between the two ends. CDR3: CASGEDGLGQPQHF. In nucleotides, the CDR3 is TGTGCCAGTGGGGAAGACGGACTTGGTCAGCCCCAGCATTTT.

This rearrangement joins TRBV7-3 to TRBJ2-5, with a weak D call TRBD1 (5 bases). Germline CDR1 and CDR2: SGHTA and FQGTGA. The CDR3 covers 14 residues. V shed 5 bases and J shed 2 bases, with 12 bases lying between them. The CDR3 sequence is CASSEATGQETQYF. The CDR3 DNA sequence: TGTGCCAGCAGCGAGGCCACAGGTCAAGAGACCCAGTACTTC.

The CDR3: CASSQEVYEQFF. Written as DNA, the CDR3 is TGCGCCAGCAGCCAAGAGGTGTATGAGCAGTTCTTC. The rearrangement links TRBV4-1 to TRBJ2-1; D is unclear. With 0 bases removed from V and 8 bases from J, the gap between germline ends came to 5 bases. This CDR3 is 12 amino acids long. Germline CDR1 is MGHRA and CDR2 is YSYEKL.

The chain carries TRBV6-4 and TRBJ2-1; 10 nucleotides agree with TRBD2. Losses at the gene ends were 6 bases for V and 7 bases for J; bases not matched to a gene: 12. Germline V gene lookup returns CDR1 MRHNA and CDR2 SNTAGT. The CDR3 consists of 16 residues. The CDR3 sequence: CASSVLAGGSINEQFF. In DNA, the CDR3 is TGTGCCAGCAGCGTATTAGCGGGAGGTTCCATTAATGAGCAGTTCTTC.

The chain joins TRBV5-4 to TRBJ2-1; D gene unclear. CDR1 is SGHNT, CDR2 YYREEE, per germline (reference sequence). This CDR3 region has 15 residues. Trimming removed 0 bases from V and 0 bases from J, with 7 bases in between. CDR3 loop: CASSLDSSSYNEQFF. CDR3 coding DNA: TGTGCCAGCAGCTTGGACTCGAGCTCCTACAATGAGCAGTTCTTC. Looking up the rest from reference TRBV5-4 and TRBJ2-1 gives the full variable domain: ETGVTQSPTHLIKTRGQQVTLRCSSQSGHNTVSWYQQALGQGPQFIFQYYREEENGRGNFPPRFSGLQFPNYSSELNVNALELDDSALYLCASSLDSSSYNEQFFGPGTRLTVL.

The V and J genes are TRBV19 and TRBJ1-5; D not certain. The CDR3 consists of 12 residues. With 6 bases removed from V and 0 bases from J, the gap between germline ends came to 3 bases. Germline assignment: CDR1 LNHDA and CDR2 SQIVND (reference sequence). The CDR3 coding sequence is TGTGCCAGTAGGGGTAGCAATCAGCCCCAGCATTTT. This sequence encodes CASRGSNQPQHF.

The chain has TRBV7-2 and TRBJ1-6; D might be TRBD1 (5 bases). V was pared by 5 bases and J by 0 bases, with 14 bases between. Germline assignment: CDR1 SGHTA and CDR2 FQGNSA. CDR3 length: 17 amino acids. CDR3 residues: CASSVSGGSSYNSPLHF. The CDR3 region has the DNA TGTGCCAGCAGCGTGAGTGGGGGGAGCTCCTATAATTCACCCCTCCACTTT.

The chain combines TRBV2 with TRBJ1-2; D is perhaps TRBD1 (5 bases). The CDR3 loop spans 15 amino acids. Deletions cut 3 bases from V and 4 bases from J, with 15 bases between. Germline CDR1 and CDR2: SNHLY and FYNNEI. CDR3 region: CASSDRAWSSYGYTF. As DNA, the CDR3 is TGTGCCAGCAGTGACAGGGCCTGGAGTTCCTATGGCTACACCTTC.

The CDR3 is CASSQVEARGGYTF. The DNA of the CDR3 is TGTGCCAGCAGCCAAGTTGAGGCCCGAGGGGGCTACACCTTC. This chain uses TRBV3-1 (or the pseudogene TRBV3-2) with TRBJ1-2, with D unresolved. The CDR3 covers 14 residues. Germline CDR1 reads LGHDT; CDR2 reads YNNKEL (reference sequence). Trimming left V 1 base short and J 8 bases short, with 14 bases between.

The rearrangement links TRBV28 to TRBJ2-6, with 9 bases identical to TRBD1. The ends lost 4 bases at V and 2 bases at J; junction bases unmatched: 9. CDR1 and CDR2 from the germline V gene are MDHEN and SYDVKM. CDR3 length equals 18 residues. The CDR3 sequence is CASSYPWTGETGANVLTF. As DNA, the CDR3 is TGTGCCAGCAGTTATCCCTGGACAGGGGAAACTGGGGCCAACGTCCTGACTTTC.

This clone has a single count. The chain links TRBV19 to TRBJ1-5, with D uncertain. V was shortened by 9 bases and J by 0 bases, with 6 bases between the two germline ends. The CDR3 has 12 amino acids. Germline-derived CDR1 and CDR2 are LNHDA and SQIVND (reference sequence). The CDR3 reads CASRHSNQPQHF. Here the CDR3 DNA reads TGTGCCAGCCGGCATAGCAATCAGCCCCAGCATTTT.

V usage is TRBV6-5 and J usage is TRBJ1-1; TRBD1 is a possible D gene (6 bases). The CDR3 loop spans 14 amino acids. V was pared by 8 bases and J by 2 bases, with 15 bases between. Germline V gene sequence: CDR1 MNHEY, CDR2 SVGAGI. The CDR3 DNA sequence: TGTGCCAGCGTGATTCGGGACACCAACACTGAAGCTTTCTTT. Translating gives CASVIRDTNTEAFF.

This chain links TRBV30 with TRBJ2-7; a possible D gene is TRBD2 (5 bases). The V end was cut by 0 bases, the J end by 7 bases, with 22 bases between. Germline values: CDR1 GTSNPN, CDR2 SVGIG (reference sequence). The CDR3 is 16 residues long. The DNA for the CDR3 is TGTGCCTGGAGTGTACGAGGGCAAAAGGGCCCCTTAGAGCAGTACTTC. Amino acids: CAWSVRGQKGPLEQYF.

The rearrangement links TRBV5-1 to TRBJ2-1; D gene unclear. Trimming shortened V by 0 bases and J by 5 bases, and 9 bases separated the two germline ends. The CDR3 sequence is 14 residues long. The germline CDR1 and CDR2 sequences are SGHRS and YFSETQ. The CDR3 protein is CASSLEGGDNEQFF. The CDR3 nucleotides are TGCGCCAGCAGCTTGGAGGGTGGGGACAATGAGCAGTTCTTC.

The chain employs TRBV28 and TRBJ1-3; D gene ambiguous. The CDR3 is 16 amino acids. V lost 6 bases and J lost 0, with 15 bases in between. Germline V gene data show CDR1 as MDHEN and CDR2 as SYDVKM. The CDR3 region is CASRRILIDSGNTIYF. CDR3 nucleotide sequence: TGTGCCAGCAGACGGATTCTCATCGACTCTGGAAACACCATATATTTT. Full variable domain (remainder filled in from reference TRBV28 and TRBJ1-3): DVKVTQSSRYLVKRTGEKVFLECVQDMDHENMFWYRQDPGLGLRLIYFSYDVKMKEKGDIPEGYSVSREKKERFSLILESASTNQTSMYLCASRRILIDSGNTIYFGEGSWLTVV.

Of note for this clone: Other DNA sequences in the sample encode the same CDR3. The V call is TRBV9, the J call TRBJ2-7; possibly TRBD1 for D (5 bases). The V end lost 4 bases, the J end lost 0 bases, and 14 bases lay between the germline ends. CDR1 is SGDLS and CDR2 is YYNGEE in the germline V gene. This CDR3 contains 15 residues. Here the CDR3 reads CASSPSAGPSYEQYF. The DNA of the CDR3 is TGTGCCAGCAGCCCCAGTGCAGGGCCCTCCTACGAGCAGTACTTC.

The V and J genes are TRBV27 and TRBJ1-4, with D unclear. Germline V CDR1 and CDR2: MNHEY, SMNVEV (reference sequence). The CDR3 covers 17 residues. Deletions cut 3 bases from V and 1 base from J, with 15 bases between. The DNA for the CDR3 is TGTGCCAGCAGTTTCGATTTTCGGGCGCGAACTAATGAAAAACTGTTTTTT. This gives the protein CASSFDFRARTNEKLFF.

The chain joins TRBV12-3 or TRBV12-4 to TRBJ2-1; TRBD1 matches at 7 bases. V was clipped by 7 bases and J by 4 bases; unmatched bases: 4. The CDR3 is 13 amino acids. As DNA, the CDR3 is TGTGCCAGCACACCGACAGGGTACAATGAGCAGTTCTTC. Protein product: CASTPTGYNEQFF.

This chain connects TRBV15 to TRBJ1-5; tentatively, D is TRBD1 (5 bases). Trimming left V 0 bases short and J 4 bases short, with 16 bases between. In germline, CDR1 is LNHNV, CDR2 YYDKDF (reference sequence). This CDR3 is built from 17 residues. This CDR3 reads CATSRDWAGSSNQPQHF. The CDR3 nucleotides read TGTGCCACCAGCAGAGATTGGGCAGGGAGTTCAAATCAGCCCCAGCATTTT.